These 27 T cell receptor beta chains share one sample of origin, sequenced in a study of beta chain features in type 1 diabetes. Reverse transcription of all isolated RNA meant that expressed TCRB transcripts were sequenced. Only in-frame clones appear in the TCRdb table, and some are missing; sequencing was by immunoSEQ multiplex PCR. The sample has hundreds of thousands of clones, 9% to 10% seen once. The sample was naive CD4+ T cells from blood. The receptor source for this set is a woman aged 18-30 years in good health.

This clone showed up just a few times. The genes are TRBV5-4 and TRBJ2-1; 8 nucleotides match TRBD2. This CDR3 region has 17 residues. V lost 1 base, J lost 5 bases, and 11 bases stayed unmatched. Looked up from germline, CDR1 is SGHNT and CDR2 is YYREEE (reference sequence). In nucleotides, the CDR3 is TGTGCCAGCAGCTTGTTCGCGGGGGGCCGTAAGGACAATGAGCAGTTCTTC. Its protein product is CASSLFAGGRKDNEQFF.

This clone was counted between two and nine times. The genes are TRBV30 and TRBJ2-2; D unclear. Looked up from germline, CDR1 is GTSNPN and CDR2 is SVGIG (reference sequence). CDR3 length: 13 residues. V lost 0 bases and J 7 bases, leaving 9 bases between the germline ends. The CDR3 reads CAWSVLGGGELFF. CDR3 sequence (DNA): TGTGCCTGGAGTGTACTCGGTGGCGGGGAGCTGTTTTTT.

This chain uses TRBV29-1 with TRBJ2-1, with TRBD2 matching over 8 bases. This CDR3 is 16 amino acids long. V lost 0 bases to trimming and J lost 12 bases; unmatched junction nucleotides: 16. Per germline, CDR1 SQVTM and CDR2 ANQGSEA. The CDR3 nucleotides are TGCAGCGTTGAAGAGGGTGTAAAGCGGGGGCCGTATGGGCAGTTCTTC. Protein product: CSVEEGVKRGPYGQFF.

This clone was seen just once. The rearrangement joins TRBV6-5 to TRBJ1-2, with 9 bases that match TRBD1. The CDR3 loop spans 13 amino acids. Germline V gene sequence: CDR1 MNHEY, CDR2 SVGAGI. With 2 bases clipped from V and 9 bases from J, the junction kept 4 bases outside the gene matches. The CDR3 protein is CASSYAGQGRYTF. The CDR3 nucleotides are TGTGCCAGCAGTTACGCGGGACAGGGTCGCTACACCTTC.

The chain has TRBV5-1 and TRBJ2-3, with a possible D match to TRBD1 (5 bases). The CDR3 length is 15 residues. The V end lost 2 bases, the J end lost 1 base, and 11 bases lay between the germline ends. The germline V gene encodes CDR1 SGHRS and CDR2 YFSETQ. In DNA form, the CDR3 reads TGCGCCAGCAGCTTCATTATCAGGGGCACAGATACGCAGTATTTT. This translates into CASSFIIRGTDTQYF.

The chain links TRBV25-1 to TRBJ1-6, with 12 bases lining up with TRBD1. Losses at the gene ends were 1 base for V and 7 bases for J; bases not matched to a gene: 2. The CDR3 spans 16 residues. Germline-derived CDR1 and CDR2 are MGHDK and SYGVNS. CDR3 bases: TGTGCCAGCAGTGAATGGGGACAGGGGGCGAATTCACCCCTCCACTTT. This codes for CASSEWGQGANSPLHF.

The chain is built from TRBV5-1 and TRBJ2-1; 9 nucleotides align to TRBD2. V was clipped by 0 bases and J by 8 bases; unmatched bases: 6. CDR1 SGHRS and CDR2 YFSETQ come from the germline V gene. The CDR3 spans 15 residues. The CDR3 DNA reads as TGCGCCAGCAGCTTGGTGCGGGAGGGGGGGCATGAGCAGTTCTTC. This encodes CASSLVREGGHEQFF.

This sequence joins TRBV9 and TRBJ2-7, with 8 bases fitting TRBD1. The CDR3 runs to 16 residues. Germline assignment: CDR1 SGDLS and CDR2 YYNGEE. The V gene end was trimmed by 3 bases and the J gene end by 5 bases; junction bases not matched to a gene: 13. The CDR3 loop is CASSASLGTGLDEQYF. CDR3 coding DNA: TGTGCCAGCAGCGCGTCGTTAGGGACAGGACTTGACGAGCAGTACTTC.

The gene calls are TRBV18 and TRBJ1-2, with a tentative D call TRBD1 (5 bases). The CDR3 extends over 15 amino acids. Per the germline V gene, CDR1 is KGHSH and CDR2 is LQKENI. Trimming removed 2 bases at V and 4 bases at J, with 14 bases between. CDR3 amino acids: CASSPRAGPLYGYTF. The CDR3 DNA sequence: TGTGCCAGCTCACCAAGGGCAGGGCCCCTCTATGGCTACACCTTC.

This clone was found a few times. Here the CDR3 reads CASSLDRTYEQYF. In DNA, the CDR3 is TGTGCCAGCAGCCTGGACAGAACCTACGAGCAGTACTTC. The V call is TRBV13, the J call TRBJ2-7; D is possibly TRBD1 (6 bases). The germline V gene has CDR1 PRHDT and CDR2 FYEKMQ (reference sequence). The CDR3 runs 13 residues. Trimming removed 5 bases at V and 2 bases at J, with 10 bases between.

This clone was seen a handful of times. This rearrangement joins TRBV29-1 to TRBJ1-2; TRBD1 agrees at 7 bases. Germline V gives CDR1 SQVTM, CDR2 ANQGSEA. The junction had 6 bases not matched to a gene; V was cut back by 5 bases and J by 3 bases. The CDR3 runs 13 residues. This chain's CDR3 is CSVSKGADYGYTF. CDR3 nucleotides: TGCAGCGTTAGCAAGGGGGCGGACTATGGCTACACCTTC.

DNA of the CDR3: TGCGCCAGCAGCATAGGACTAGTGGGTGCCGTCGATACGCAGTATTTT. Translating gives CASSIGLVGAVDTQYF. The chain combines TRBV5-1 with TRBJ2-3; the match to TRBD2 covers 7 bases. CDR1 and CDR2 from the germline V gene are SGHRS and YFSETQ. Germline trimming cut 4 bases from V and 6 bases from J; bases unmatched to any gene: 14. The CDR3 loop spans 16 amino acids.

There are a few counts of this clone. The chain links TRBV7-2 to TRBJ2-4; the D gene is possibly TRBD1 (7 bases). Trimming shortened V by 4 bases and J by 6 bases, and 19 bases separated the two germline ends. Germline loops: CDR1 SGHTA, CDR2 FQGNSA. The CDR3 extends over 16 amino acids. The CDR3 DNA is TGTGCCAGCAGCTCGAGACAGGGAGGAAGGACAAACATTCAGTACTTC. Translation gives CASSSRQGGRTNIQYF.

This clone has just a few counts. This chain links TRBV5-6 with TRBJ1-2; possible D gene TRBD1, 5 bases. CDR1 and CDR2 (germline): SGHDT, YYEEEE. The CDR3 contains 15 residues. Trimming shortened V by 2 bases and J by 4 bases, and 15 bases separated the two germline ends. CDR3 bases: TGTGCCAGCAGCTTTCCCCAGACAGAGTCCTATGGCTACACCTTC. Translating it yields CASSFPQTESYGYTF.

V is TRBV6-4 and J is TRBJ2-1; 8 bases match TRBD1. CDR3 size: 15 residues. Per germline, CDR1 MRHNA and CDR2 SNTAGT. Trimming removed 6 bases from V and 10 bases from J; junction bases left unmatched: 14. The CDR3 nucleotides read TGTGCCAGCAGCTCAGGACAGGGCCTCGTCGAAGAGCAGTTCTTC. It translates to CASSSGQGLVEEQFF.

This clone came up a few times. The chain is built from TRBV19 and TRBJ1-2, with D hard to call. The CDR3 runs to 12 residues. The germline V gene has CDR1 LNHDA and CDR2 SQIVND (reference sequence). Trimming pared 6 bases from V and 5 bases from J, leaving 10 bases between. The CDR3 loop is CASRGGPYGYTF. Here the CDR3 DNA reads TGTGCCAGTAGAGGAGGGCCTTATGGCTACACCTTC.

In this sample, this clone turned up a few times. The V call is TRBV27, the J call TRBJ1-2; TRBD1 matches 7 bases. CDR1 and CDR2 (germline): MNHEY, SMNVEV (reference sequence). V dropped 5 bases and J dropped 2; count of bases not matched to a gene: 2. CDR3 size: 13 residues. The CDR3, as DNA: TGTGCCAGCAGTGCACAGGGGAACTATGGCTACACCTTC. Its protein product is CASSAQGNYGYTF.

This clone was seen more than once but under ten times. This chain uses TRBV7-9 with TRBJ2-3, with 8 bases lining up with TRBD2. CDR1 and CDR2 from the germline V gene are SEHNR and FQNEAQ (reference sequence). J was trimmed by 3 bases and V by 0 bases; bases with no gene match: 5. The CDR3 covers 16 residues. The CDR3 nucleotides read TGTGCCAGCAGCTTAGCAGCGGGAGAGGTGACAGATACGCAGTATTTT. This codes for CASSLAAGEVTDTQYF.

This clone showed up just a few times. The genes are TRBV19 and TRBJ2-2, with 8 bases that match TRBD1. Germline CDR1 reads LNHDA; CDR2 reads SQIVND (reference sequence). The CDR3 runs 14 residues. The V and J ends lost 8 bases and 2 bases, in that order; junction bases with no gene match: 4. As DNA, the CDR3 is TGTGCCAGTGCCGGACAGGGCAACACCGGGGAGCTGTTTTTT. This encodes CASAGQGNTGELFF.

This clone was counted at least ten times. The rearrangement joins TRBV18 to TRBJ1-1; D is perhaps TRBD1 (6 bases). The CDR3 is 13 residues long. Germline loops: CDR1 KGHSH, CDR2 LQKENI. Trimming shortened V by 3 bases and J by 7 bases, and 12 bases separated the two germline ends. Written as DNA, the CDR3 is TGTGCCAGCTCACCGCCGACAGGTGGTGAAGCTTTCTTT. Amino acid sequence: CASSPPTGGEAFF.

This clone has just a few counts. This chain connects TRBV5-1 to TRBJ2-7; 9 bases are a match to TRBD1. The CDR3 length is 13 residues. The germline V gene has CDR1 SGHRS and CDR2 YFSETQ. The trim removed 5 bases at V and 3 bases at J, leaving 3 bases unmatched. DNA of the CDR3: TGCGCCAGCAGGGGGACAGGGAACTACGAGCAGTACTTC. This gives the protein CASRGTGNYEQYF.

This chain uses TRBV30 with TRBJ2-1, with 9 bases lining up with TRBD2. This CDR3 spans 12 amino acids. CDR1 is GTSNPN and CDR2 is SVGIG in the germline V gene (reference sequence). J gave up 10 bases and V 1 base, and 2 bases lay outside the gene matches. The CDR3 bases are TGTGCCTGGAGTGCTACTAGCGGGGAGCAGTTCTTC. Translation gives CAWSATSGEQFF.

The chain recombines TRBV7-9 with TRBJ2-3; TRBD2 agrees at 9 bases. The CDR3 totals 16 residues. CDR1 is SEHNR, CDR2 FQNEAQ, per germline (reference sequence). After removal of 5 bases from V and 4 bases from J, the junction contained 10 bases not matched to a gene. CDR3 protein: CASSRLASGESDTQYF. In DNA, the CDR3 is TGTGCCAGCAGCAGGCTGGCTAGCGGGGAGTCAGATACGCAGTATTTT.

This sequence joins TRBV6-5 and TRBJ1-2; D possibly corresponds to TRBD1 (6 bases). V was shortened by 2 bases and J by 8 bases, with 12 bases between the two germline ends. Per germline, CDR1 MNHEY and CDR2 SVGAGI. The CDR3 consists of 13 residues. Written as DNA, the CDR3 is TGTGCCAGCAGTTACCCAGGGGCGAGCGGCTACACCTTC. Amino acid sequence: CASSYPGASGYTF.

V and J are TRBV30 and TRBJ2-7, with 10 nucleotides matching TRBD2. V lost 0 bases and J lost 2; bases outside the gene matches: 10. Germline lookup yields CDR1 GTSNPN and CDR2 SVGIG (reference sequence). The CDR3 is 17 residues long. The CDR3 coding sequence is TGTGCCTGGAGTGTCCTCCTTACTAGCGGGAATCCCTACGAGCAGTACTTC. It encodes CAWSVLLTSGNPYEQYF.

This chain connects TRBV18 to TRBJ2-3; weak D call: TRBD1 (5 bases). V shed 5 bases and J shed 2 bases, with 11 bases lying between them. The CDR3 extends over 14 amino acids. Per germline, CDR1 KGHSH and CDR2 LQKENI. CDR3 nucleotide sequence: TGTGCCAGCTCATCCGACAGCTACACAGATACGCAGTATTTT. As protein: CASSSDSYTDTQYF.

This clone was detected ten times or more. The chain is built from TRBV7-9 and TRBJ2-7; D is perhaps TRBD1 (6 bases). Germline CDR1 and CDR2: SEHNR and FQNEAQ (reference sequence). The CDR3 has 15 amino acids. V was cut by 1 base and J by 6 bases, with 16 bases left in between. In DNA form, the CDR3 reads TGTGCCAGCAGCTTAGATCTCCGGACAGTTGGCGAGCAGTACTTC. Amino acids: CASSLDLRTVGEQYF.